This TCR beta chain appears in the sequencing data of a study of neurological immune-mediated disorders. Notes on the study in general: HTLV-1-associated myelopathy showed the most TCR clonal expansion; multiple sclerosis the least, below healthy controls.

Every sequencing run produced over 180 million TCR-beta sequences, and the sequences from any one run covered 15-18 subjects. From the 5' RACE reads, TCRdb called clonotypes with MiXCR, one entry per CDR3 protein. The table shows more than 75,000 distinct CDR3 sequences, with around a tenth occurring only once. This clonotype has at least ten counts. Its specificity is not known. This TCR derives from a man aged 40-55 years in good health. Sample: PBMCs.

CDR3 DNA sequence: TGTGCCAGCAGCCTCGGACAGGGAGGAGGTGAAAAACTGTTTTTT. Translating gives CASSLGQGGGEKLFF. The chain joins TRBV7-2 to TRBJ1-4, with 8 bases matching TRBD1. V trimming: 5 bases; J trimming: 7 bases; junction bases outside the gene matches: 9. Germline values: CDR1 SGHTA, CDR2 FQGNSA. The CDR3 contains 15 residues. Full variable domain (remainder filled in from reference TRBV7-2 and TRBJ1-4): GAGVSQSPSNKVTEKGKDVELRCDPISGHTALYWYRQSLGQGLEFLIYFQGNSAPDKSGLPSDRFSAERTGGSVSTLTIQRTQQEDSAVYLCASSLGQGGGEKLFFGSGTQLSVL.